Below, 19 T cell receptor beta chains from the same sample are listed, as sequenced in a study of cytomegalovirus exposure and HLA in healthy donors. PCR primers comprised 60 Vbeta and 13 Jbeta primers. Profiling relied on immunoSEQ multiplex PCR, and the TCRdb table lists in-frame clones only, not all of them. The sample includes approximately 100,000 clones, 65% to 90% of them seen just once. Sample: PBMCs. The receptors originated from a man aged 45-65 years in good health and CMV-seronegative.

V gene TRBV7-2 combines with J gene TRBJ2-1; 9 bases match TRBD2. The germline V gene encodes CDR1 SGHTA and CDR2 FQGNSA. This CDR3 region has 15 residues. With 10 bases clipped from V and 9 bases from J, the junction kept 16 bases outside the gene matches. CDR3 residues: CATAPAGGEYGEQFF. The CDR3 coding sequence is TGTGCCACCGCTCCCGCGGGGGGGGAGTACGGTGAGCAGTTCTTC. The whole variable domain, filled in from reference TRBV7-2 and TRBJ2-1, reads GAGVSQSPSNKVTEKGKDVELRCDPISGHTALYWYRQSLGQGLEFLIYFQGNSAPDKSGLPSDRFSAERTGGSVSTLTIQRTQQEDSAVYLCATAPAGGEYGEQFFGPGTRLTVL.

This chain uses TRBV10-3 with TRBJ2-3; 12 nucleotides agree with TRBD2. The germline CDR1 and CDR2 sequences are ENHRY and SYGVKD. The ends lost 5 bases at V and 2 bases at J; junction bases unmatched: 20. The CDR3 totals 21 residues. CDR3 in DNA: TGTGCCATCAGTCCCACCCGACTAGCGGGGGCCATTCCTACGCTCACAGATACGCAGTATTTT. It yields the protein CAISPTRLAGAIPTLTDTQYF.

The chain uses TRBV5-4 and TRBJ1-1, with 7 nucleotides matching TRBD1. The J segment lost 5 bases and the V segment lost 2 bases, leaving 15 bases of the junction unmatched. The CDR3 has 17 amino acids. Germline V gene sequence: CDR1 SGHNT, CDR2 YYREEE (reference sequence). The CDR3 DNA reads as TGTGCCAGCAGCTTCGGATGGGTCGACAGGGTAAGTACTGAAGCTTTCTTT. Translated, it gives CASSFGWVDRVSTEAFF.

The V and J genes are TRBV5-6 and TRBJ1-1; no firm D call. Looked up from germline, CDR1 is SGHDT and CDR2 is YYEEEE. V shed 4 bases and J shed 0 bases, with 7 bases lying between them. This CDR3 has 13 residues. Written as DNA, the CDR3 is TGTGCCAGCAGCCCAATTCTGAACACTGAAGCTTTCTTT. Protein: CASSPILNTEAFF.

This chain joins TRBV5-4 and TRBJ1-1; D unresolved. Per germline, CDR1 SGHNT and CDR2 YYREEE (reference sequence). There are 15 residues in the CDR3. With 3 bases removed from V and 4 bases from J, the gap between germline ends came to 16 bases. The CDR3 bases are TGTGCCAGCAGCTCATACACAGATCGATTCACTGAAGCTTTCTTT. Translated: CASSSYTDRFTEAFF.

The CDR3 region has the DNA TGCGCCAGCAGCGTAACCCCAGGGATTCGAGACATTCAGTACTTC. Translating gives CASSVTPGIRDIQYF. This chain uses TRBV5-1 with TRBJ2-4; tentatively, D is TRBD1 (5 bases). Germline assignment: CDR1 SGHRS and CDR2 YFSETQ. V was pared by 4 bases and J by 8 bases, with 19 bases between. CDR3 size: 15 residues.

The rearrangement links TRBV5-8 to TRBJ1-5; a weak D match, TRBD1 (5 bases). V was cut by 2 bases and J by 12 bases, with 27 bases left in between. This CDR3 contains 17 residues. CDR1 SGHTS and CDR2 YDEGEE come from the germline V gene. CDR3 loop: CASSFSSGGRLIRDQHF. CDR3 nucleotides: TGTGCCAGCAGCTTCTCATCAGGCGGACGATTGATCAGGGACCAGCATTTT.

The chain joins TRBV10-2 to TRBJ2-1, with TRBD1 as a possible D gene (6 bases). Germline V gene lookup returns CDR1 WSHSY and CDR2 SAAADI. The V gene lost 9 bases and the J gene lost 1 base, with 10 bases spanning the gap. CDR3 length: 13 amino acids. In DNA form, the CDR3 reads TGCGCCAGTCGGACAGCATCCTACAATGAGCAGTTCTTC. The encoded protein is CASRTASYNEQFF.

Details on this clone: A read error may produce the germline difference seen at one junction end. The chain carries TRBV28 and TRBJ1-1, with D tentatively TRBD1 (5 bases). The CDR3 consists of 16 residues. Germline V gene data show CDR1 as MDHEN and CDR2 as SYDVKM. The CDR3 DNA reads as TGTGCCAGCAGTTCCTACGCGGGACGGGTGAACAGTGAAGCTTTCTTT. Translated: CASSSYAGRVNSEAFF.

This clone was seen only a few times. The chain links TRBV4-2 to TRBJ1-1; no clear D. Trimming left V 1 base short and J 3 bases short, with 15 bases between. The germline CDR1 and CDR2 sequences are LGHNA and YNFKEQ. This CDR3 has 16 residues. The CDR3 spells CASSQARLAVHTEAFF. CDR3 nucleotide sequence: TGTGCCAGCAGCCAAGCAAGACTAGCAGTTCACACTGAAGCTTTCTTT.

On this clone: A junction end diverges from the germline sequence, so it may reflect a read error. The chain has TRBV7-7 and TRBJ2-5; 12 bases line up with TRBD2. Germline CDR1 reads SSHAT; CDR2 reads FNYEAQ (reference sequence). This CDR3 spans 17 amino acids. The CDR3 region has the DNA TGTGCTAGCAGCCTCCGACTAGCGGGGGCCATTCAAGAGACCCAGTACTTC. This translates into CASSLRLAGAIQETQYF.

The chain has TRBV14 and TRBJ1-1; D possibly corresponds to TRBD1 (5 bases). The CDR3 is 15 amino acids. Trimming removed 4 bases from V and 4 bases from J, with 16 bases in between. Germline-derived CDR1 and CDR2 are SGHDN and FVKESK. Here the CDR3 reads CASSPRQGYTTEAFF. The CDR3 DNA follows: TGTGCCAGCAGCCCGCGGCAGGGTTATACCACTGAAGCTTTCTTT. The whole variable domain, filled in from reference TRBV14 and TRBJ1-1, reads EAGVTQFPSHSVIEKGQTVTLRCDPISGHDNLYWYRRVMGKEIKFLLHFVKESKQDESGMPNNRFLAERTGGTYSTLKVQPAELEDSGVYFCASSPRQGYTTEAFFGQGTRLTVV.

The J gene is TRBJ1-1, the V gene TRBV29-1, with D possibly TRBD1 on 6 matching bases. The CDR3 consists of 14 residues. Trimming shortened V by 2 bases and J by 4 bases, and 14 bases separated the two germline ends. The V gene's germline CDR1 is SQVTM and CDR2 ANQGSEA. As DNA, the CDR3 is TGCAGCGTTGAAAGGGGGGGGTTTGGCACTGAAGCTTTCTTT. This translates into CSVERGGFGTEAFF.

The chain employs TRBV7-6 and TRBJ1-4; 7 positions match TRBD1. V was pared by 4 bases and J by 0 bases, with 5 bases of the junction left unmatched. This CDR3 spans 16 amino acids. The germline CDR1 and CDR2 sequences are SGHVS and FNYEAQ. This CDR3 is CASSSGQFATNEKLFF. In DNA form, the CDR3 reads TGTGCCAGCAGCTCGGGACAGTTTGCAACTAATGAAAAACTGTTTTTT.

The chain joins TRBV2 to TRBJ2-7; D remains ambiguous. There are 11 residues in the CDR3. Germline-derived CDR1 and CDR2 are SNHLY and FYNNEI. V was trimmed by 6 bases and J by 4 bases, leaving 7 bases between them. The CDR3 loop is CASRFLYEQYF. Here the CDR3 DNA reads TGTGCCAGCAGGTTTTTATACGAGCAGTACTTC.

This chain joins TRBV19 and TRBJ1-4; D not certain. From germline, CDR1 is LNHDA and CDR2 SQIVND (reference sequence). V gave up 2 bases and J gave up 8 bases, with 15 bases separating them. This CDR3 has 15 amino acids. The CDR3 nucleotides are TGTGCCAGTAGTATACGAGGCCGGGAATGGGAAAAACTGTTTTTT. Its translation: CASSIRGREWEKLFF.

CDR3 loop: CASSKQGLQETQYF. CDR3 in DNA: TGTGCCAGTAGTAAACAGGGCCTTCAAGAGACCCAGTACTTC. The genes are TRBV19 and TRBJ2-5, with D possibly matching TRBD1 (6 bases). The CDR3 spans 14 residues. Germline-derived CDR1 and CDR2 are LNHDA and SQIVND (reference sequence). V lost 4 bases, J lost 2 bases, and 11 bases lay in between.

This rearrangement joins TRBV7-6 to TRBJ2-1; the match to TRBD1 covers 8 bases. The CDR3 consists of 16 residues. Per germline, CDR1 SGHVS and CDR2 FNYEAQ. V gave up 4 bases and J gave up 3 bases; unmatched junction bases: 8. CDR3 protein: CASSSLGQGGYNEQFF. CDR3 sequence (DNA): TGTGCCAGCAGCTCCCTTGGACAGGGCGGCTACAATGAGCAGTTCTTC.

This clone appeared once. The chain is built from TRBV9 and TRBJ1-6; possible D gene TRBD1, 5 bases. Trimming took 4 bases from V and 9 from J, leaving 23 bases between them. Germline V gives CDR1 SGDLS, CDR2 YYNGEE. The CDR3 length is 17 residues. The CDR3: CASSLSGGYGGGSPLHF. CDR3 nucleotides: TGTGCCAGCAGCCTGAGCGGAGGCTACGGGGGTGGTTCACCCCTCCACTTT.